This T cell receptor beta chain was retrieved from a study of shared clonotypes between healthy human individuals. An assay was performed, and its level was deep. Sequencing was performed with immunoSEQ multiplex PCR; in TCRdb, only in-frame clones are kept and a portion is missing. The data contain approximately 1.9 million clones, around 93% of them seen just once; the ten biggest clones take up 1.5% to 2%. The naive CD8 subset, CD45RO-negative cells positively selected for CCR7, excluded terminally differentiated effector memory CD45RA+ cells. Study donors comprised healthy, HIV-negative adults devoid of recent acute infection or vaccination. Findings and limits, study-wide: Although depth was large, rarefaction showed that sequencing of the sorted subsets was incomplete.

CDR3 length: 13 residues. Germline loops: CDR1 SGHRS, CDR2 YFSETQ. Trimming removed 4 bases from V and 2 bases from J, with 7 bases in between. On this clone: Its target is unknown.

This receptor was identified in a man aged 18 to 29 in good health. Some clones in this sample may be carry-over from other donors' samples. The sequenced material came from naive CD8+ T cells from PBMCs. The rearrangement joins TRBV5-1 to TRBJ1-3, with D unclear. The CDR3 spells CASSPRAGNTIYF. Here the CDR3 DNA reads TGCGCCAGCAGCCCAAGGGCTGGAAACACCATATATTTT.